This T cell receptor (beta chain) was captured by sequencing in a study of T-cell reconstitution after alpha-beta-depleted transplantation in children. A note on this clonotype: The antigen remains unidentified. A much larger clone differs from this one at a single base, so this may be a read error.

Study findings and constraints: The main origin of T-cell counts and diversity one year after transplant was newly produced T cells. About two months after transplant, alpha-beta T cells reportedly came from several hundred expanded graft clones. High day-60 TCRbeta diversity in some patients came from surviving recipient T cells and thymic progenitors.

For TCRbeta, the library was prepared with unique molecular identifiers. From the PCR reads, TCRdb called clonotypes with MiXCR, one entry per CDR3 protein. The data hold under 50,000 distinct CDR3 sequences, with around 8.8% observed a single time. Germline-derived CDR1 and CDR2 are MNHEY and SVGEGT. CDR3 length: 15 residues. The sample in question was PBMCs, mostly from graft donor cells, obtained 60 days after TCRalphabeta/CD19-depleted stem cell transplant. The V call is TRBV6-2 or TRBV6-3, the J call TRBJ2-1, with D possibly being TRBD1 or TRBD2 (6 bases each). This receptor was taken from a male patient between 2 and 10 years old who had a stem cell transplant for chronic granulomatous disease, so the T cells may come from the graft donor. Written as DNA, the CDR3 is TGTGCCAGCAGCAAGGGGGGCTCTTTCTACAGTGAGCAGTTCTTC. As protein: CASSKGGSFYSEQFF.